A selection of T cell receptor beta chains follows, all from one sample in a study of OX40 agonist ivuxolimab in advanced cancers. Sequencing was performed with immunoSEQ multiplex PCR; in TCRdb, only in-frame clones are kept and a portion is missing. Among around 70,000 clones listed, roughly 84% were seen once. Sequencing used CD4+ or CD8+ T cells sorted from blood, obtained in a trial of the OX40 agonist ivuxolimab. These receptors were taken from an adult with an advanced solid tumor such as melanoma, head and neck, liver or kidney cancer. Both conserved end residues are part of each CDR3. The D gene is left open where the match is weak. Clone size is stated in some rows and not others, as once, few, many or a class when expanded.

CASIGSGTGVYEQYF	TGTGCCAGTATCGGCTCCGGGACAGGAGTCTACGAGCAGTACTTC	TRBV19	TRBJ2-7	.	TRBD1
CAISDLQGADTQYF	TGTGCCATCAGTGATCTACAGGGGGCAGATACGCAGTATTTT	TRBV10-3	TRBJ2-3	.	TRBD1
CASSPTSGGLDEQFF	TGTGCCAGCTCACCAACTAGCGGGGGTCTGGATGAGCAGTTCTTC	TRBV18	TRBJ2-1	.	TRBD2
CASSLPLVAGGFSYEQYF	TGTGCCAGCAGCTTACCCCTGGTTGCGGGGGGGTTCTCCTACGAGCAGTACTTC	TRBV7-2	TRBJ2-7	.	TRBD2
CATRPTSAYEQYF	TGTGCCACTAGGCCGACATCCGCCTACGAGCAGTACTTC	TRBV15	TRBJ2-7	.	.
CASSPREAGSYEQYF	TGTGCCAGCTCACCACGGGAAGCGGGCTCCTACGAGCAGTACTTC	TRBV18	TRBJ2-7	.	.
CASSPWEGTSVYEQYF	TGTGCCAGCAGCCCGTGGGAAGGGACTAGCGTCTACGAGCAGTACTTC	TRBV5-1	TRBJ2-7	.	TRBD2
CATSRGPGGRYMADTQYF	TGTGCCACCAGCAGAGGGCCTGGCGGGAGATATATGGCAGATACGCAGTATTTT	TRBV15	TRBJ2-3	.	TRBD2
CASRSTGERYTEAFF	TGTGCCAGCAGGTCCACAGGGGAACGGTACACTGAAGCTTTCTTT	TRBV5-4	TRBJ1-1	.	TRBD1
CASSHREGNSPLHF	TGTGCCAGCAGCCACAGGGAAGGTAATTCACCCCTCCACTTT	TRBV7-2	TRBJ1-6	.	.
CASSQDGFNQPQHF	TGTGCCAGCAGCCAGGACGGTTTCAATCAGCCCCAGCATTTT	TRBV7-9	TRBJ1-5	.	.
CAINMTGGFNTGELFF	TGTGCCATCAACATGACAGGGGGTTTTAACACCGGGGAGCTGTTTTTT	TRBV10-3	TRBJ2-2	.	TRBD1
CASSYRTGGRLGHTQYF	TGTGCCAGCAGTTACAGGACAGGGGGGAGACTAGGGCATACGCAGTATTTT	TRBV7-2	TRBJ2-3	.	TRBD1
CAWSVLRQGVQETQYF	TGTGCCTGGAGTGTACTGAGACAAGGTGTTCAAGAGACCCAGTACTTC	TRBV30	TRBJ2-5	.	.
CASSELGSDEQYF	TGCGCCAGCAGTGAGTTAGGCAGCGACGAGCAGTACTTC	TRBV10-2	TRBJ2-7	.	.
CATSPWDSYNEQFF	TGTGCCACCAGCCCCTGGGACTCCTACAATGAGCAGTTCTTC	TRBV15	TRBJ2-1	.	.
CASSERSGGANYGYTF	TGTGCCAGCAGTGAAAGGTCAGGGGGCGCAAACTATGGCTACACCTTC	TRBV2	TRBJ1-2	.	TRBD1
CASSYSGGSNQPQHF	TGTGCCAGCAGTTACTCTGGGGGCTCAAATCAGCCCCAGCATTTT	TRBV6-6	TRBJ1-5	.	.
CAISESRGSGNTIYF	TGTGCCATCAGTGAGTCTAGAGGGTCTGGAAACACCATATATTTT	TRBV10-3	TRBJ1-3	few	.
CASSLNTEAFF	TGCGCCAGCAGCTTGAACACTGAAGCTTTCTTT	TRBV5-1	TRBJ1-1	.	.
CAWRSRGSSYEQYF	TGTGCCTGGCGGTCCAGAGGAAGCTCCTACGAGCAGTACTTC	TRBV30	TRBJ2-7	.	.
CASSVAVGGYYNEQFF	TGTGCCAGCAGCGTAGCCGTAGGAGGGTATTACAATGAGCAGTTCTTC	TRBV9	TRBJ2-1	.	.
CASSLVPGGGYGYTF	TGTGCCAGCAGCCTTGTCCCAGGGGGCGGGTATGGCTACACCTTC	TRBV2	TRBJ1-2	.	TRBD1
CASMPGQRSPLHF	TGTGCCAGCATGCCAGGACAACGCTCACCCCTCCACTTT	TRBV28	TRBJ1-6	.	.
CATSRLLLTGSRGQPQHF	TGTGCCACCAGCAGGCTCCTCCTTACAGGGAGTAGAGGTCAGCCCCAGCATTTT	TRBV15	TRBJ1-5	.	.
CASSEYGTGSYGYTF	TGTGCCAGCAGTGAATATGGGACAGGGAGCTATGGCTACACCTTC	TRBV6-1	TRBJ1-2	.	TRBD1
CASSQETADSYEQYF	TGTGCCAGCAGCCAAGAAACGGCGGACTCCTACGAGCAGTACTTC	TRBV4-2	TRBJ2-7	once	.
CASSFHSTGPHYGYTF	TGTGCCAGCAGCTTTCACTCTACAGGGCCCCACTATGGCTACACCTTC	TRBV11-3	TRBJ1-2	once	.
CASSPQTGLSSYEQYF	TGTGCCAGCAGCCCTCAAACGGGACTAAGCTCCTACGAGCAGTACTTC	TRBV7-6	TRBJ2-7	.	TRBD2
CSVATGVNTEAFF	TGCAGCGTTGCGACAGGGGTGAACACTGAAGCTTTCTTT	TRBV29-1	TRBJ1-1	.	TRBD1
CASSSSGTGDRGYTF	TGTGCCAGCAGCTCCTCCGGGACAGGTGACCGTGGCTACACCTTC	TRBV7-9	TRBJ1-2	.	TRBD1
CASSLVGWGLDNEQFF	TGCGCCAGCAGCTTGGTGGGGTGGGGATTAGACAATGAGCAGTTCTTC	TRBV5-1	TRBJ2-1	.	.
CASSLSKETQYF	TGTGCCAGCAGTTTAAGTAAAGAGACCCAGTACTTC	TRBV28	TRBJ2-5	.	.
CATSRRPGQGNEKLFF	TGTGCCACCAGCAGGAGACCGGGACAGGGGAATGAAAAACTGTTTTTT	TRBV15	TRBJ1-4	.	TRBD1
CASSLGQGANEKLFF	TGTGCCAGCAGCTTGGGACAGGGTGCTAATGAAAAACTGTTTTTT	TRBV7-8	TRBJ1-4	.	TRBD1
CSVDAERKGYTF	TGCAGCGTTGATGCCGAACGGAAGGGCTACACCTTC	TRBV29-1	TRBJ1-2	.	.
CASHGIGTSGRATGELFF	TGTGCCAGCCACGGGATTGGGACTAGCGGGAGGGCGACCGGGGAGCTGTTTTTT	TRBV11-3	TRBJ2-2	.	TRBD2
CASSLYGMNTEAFF	TGTGCCAGCAGCTTATACGGAATGAACACTGAAGCTTTCTTT	TRBV7-2	TRBJ1-1	.	.
CASSLLASGPQETQYF	TGTGCCAGCAGTTTATTGGCTAGCGGGCCTCAAGAGACCCAGTACTTC	TRBV28	TRBJ2-5	.	TRBD2
CASSQYGQETYEQYF	TGTGCCAGCAGCCAATATGGGCAGGAAACCTACGAGCAGTACTTC	TRBV16	TRBJ2-7	.	.
CASSLAPQGNTGELFF	TGCGCCAGCAGCTTGGCACCCCAGGGAAATACCGGGGAGCTGTTTTTT	TRBV5-1	TRBJ2-2	once	.
CASRDRGHEKLFF	TGTGCCAGCAGGGACAGGGGGCATGAAAAACTGTTTTTT	TRBV5-6	TRBJ1-4	.	TRBD1
CASSPSTDTQYF	TGTGCCAGCAGCCCCTCCACAGATACGCAGTATTTT	TRBV7-9	TRBJ2-3	.	.
CASSSGGNHANVLTF	TGCGCCAGCAGCAGCGGGGGGAACCACGCCAACGTCCTGACTTTC	TRBV5-1	TRBJ2-6	few	TRBD2
CSVEGQAGNTIYF	TGCAGCGTTGAGGGACAGGCTGGAAACACCATATATTTT	TRBV29-1	TRBJ1-3	.	TRBD1
CASSLWGATNTEAFF	TGTGCCAGCAGTTTATGGGGAGCAACCAACACTGAAGCTTTCTTT	TRBV28	TRBJ1-1	.	.
CASRRGGQGDEKLFF	TGTGCCAGCAGGCGAGGGGGGCAGGGGGATGAAAAACTGTTTTTT	TRBV4-2	TRBJ1-4	few	TRBD1
CASSQVIAGNQPQHF	TGTGCCAGCAGCCAAGTTATTGCAGGGAATCAGCCCCAGCATTTT	TRBV4-2	TRBJ1-5	.	.
CSVEDTALTSYNEQFF	TGCAGCGTTGAAGATACGGCGTTAACCTCCTACAATGAGCAGTTCTTC	TRBV29-1	TRBJ2-1	.	.
CASSLQGSTDTQYF	TGTGCCAGTAGTTTGCAGGGGAGCACAGATACGCAGTATTTT	TRBV19	TRBJ2-3	.	.
CASSPDRGSYEQYF	TGTGCCAGCAGCCCTGACAGGGGGTCCTACGAGCAGTACTTC	TRBV7-9	TRBJ2-7	.	TRBD1
CASSLVPANYGYTF	TGCGCCAGCAGCTTGGTCCCAGCTAACTATGGCTACACCTTC	TRBV5-1	TRBJ1-2	.	.
CASSMRSGGRNLNTQYF	TGTGCCAGTAGTATGAGGTCAGGGGGCCGCAACCTAAATACGCAGTATTTT	TRBV19	TRBJ2-3	.	TRBD1
CASSQDLGTGELFF	TGTGCCAGCAGCCAAGATCTAGGGACCGGGGAGCTGTTTTTT	TRBV4-2	TRBJ2-2	.	.
CASSPTAQGNYEQYF	TGTGCCAGCTCACCAACGGCCCAGGGTAACTACGAGCAGTACTTC	TRBV18	TRBJ2-7	.	.
CASSLARGDRTLNTEAFF	TGTGCCAGCAGCTTAGCGCGGGGGGACAGGACTTTGAACACTGAAGCTTTCTTT	TRBV7-8	TRBJ1-1	.	TRBD1
CASSFKRGGREDTQYF	TGTGCCAGCAGCTTCAAGCGGGGGGGCCGGGAAGATACGCAGTATTTT	TRBV7-2	TRBJ2-3	.	TRBD2
CASSITPLAGSDTQYF	TGTGCCAGCAGCATTACCCCTTTAGCGGGCTCAGATACGCAGTATTTT	TRBV7-9	TRBJ2-3	.	TRBD2